Each of the 8 T cell receptor beta chains below was sequenced from the same sample in a study of CD8+ T cells in alopecia areata. The sequencing template was cDNA reverse transcribed from extracted RNA. TCRdb's copy holds only in-frame clones and misses some; the assay was immunoSEQ multiplex PCR. There are 200,000 to 250,000 clones in the sample; under 70% occur only once, and 1% to 1.5% lies in the top ten. As for treatment: oral pan-JAK inhibitor, 5-10 mg twice daily. This material consisted of CD4+ T cells sorted from blood, taken at week 44, from a patient treated with tofacitinib. The receptors come from a human donor with alopecia areata.

The CDR3 DNA is TGCAGCGTTTCCCTCGGAAGGGGGCTTGAGCCCCAGCATTTT. It yields the protein CSVSLGRGLEPQHF. The J gene is TRBJ1-5, the V gene TRBV29-1, with TRBD1 matching 7 bases. In germline, CDR1 is SQVTM, CDR2 ANQGSEA. V lost 5 bases to trimming and J lost 8 bases; unmatched junction nucleotides: 12. This CDR3 has 14 residues.

The chain joins TRBV27 to TRBJ2-1, with 9 bases that match TRBD1. The CDR3 totals 17 residues. Per germline, CDR1 MNHEY and CDR2 SMNVEV (reference sequence). Trimming took 5 bases from V and 4 from J; bases not matched to a gene: 12. Here the CDR3 DNA reads TGTGCCAGCAGTCCAGCCACTCCGGGGACAGGGTACAATGAGCAGTTCTTC. Its translation is CASSPATPGTGYNEQFF.

This clone was detected only once. This sequence joins TRBV6-5 and TRBJ2-7; TRBD2 matches at 7 bases. This CDR3 contains 14 residues. Germline loops: CDR1 MNHEY, CDR2 SVGAGI. Trimming took 6 bases from V and 4 from J; bases not matched to a gene: 9. The DNA for the CDR3 is TGTGCCAGCAGCCAGTCCGGGAGGATATACGAGCAGTACTTC. Protein sequence: CASSQSGRIYEQYF.

With respect to this clone: At one end the junction does not follow the germline gene, possibly because of a read error. The chain carries TRBV7-8 and TRBJ2-7; no clear D. The germline CDR1 and CDR2 sequences are SGHVS and FQNEAQ. The CDR3 has 13 amino acids. In nucleotides, the CDR3 is TGTGCCAGCAGCTTAATTGTCTCCAACGAGCAGTACTTC. It codes for CASSLIVSNEQYF.

The rearrangement joins TRBV12-5 to TRBJ2-7, with 8 bases identical to TRBD1. The CDR3 runs 15 residues. CDR1 LGHNT and CDR2 FRNRAP come from the germline V gene. J gave up 2 bases and V 1 base, and 4 bases lay outside the gene matches. Here the CDR3 DNA reads TGTGCTAGTGGTTTGGCACAGGGACAGGCCTACGAGCAGTACTTC. Translated, it gives CASGLAQGQAYEQYF.

The genes are TRBV29-1 and TRBJ1-6; the D is unclear. Germline V gene lookup returns CDR1 SQVTM and CDR2 ANQGSEA. This CDR3 region has 12 residues. Deletions cut 7 bases from V and 8 bases from J, with 12 bases between. The CDR3 loop is CSAGMKDSPLHF. CDR3 sequence (DNA): TGCAGCGCTGGGATGAAGGATTCACCCCTCCACTTT.

The genes are TRBV29-1 and TRBJ1-1; D ambiguous. CDR3 length: 13 amino acids. Between the trimmed V and J ends, which lost 6 bases and 0 bases, there was a span of 11 bases. Germline V gene lookup returns CDR1 SQVTM and CDR2 ANQGSEA. CDR3 protein: CSVMTRMNTEAFF. The CDR3 DNA reads TGCAGCGTAATGACTCGAATGAACACTGAAGCTTTCTTT.

V and J are TRBV7-2 and TRBJ2-2; D is uncertain. Germline values: CDR1 SGHTA, CDR2 FQGNSA. V lost 5 bases, J lost 2 bases, and 6 bases lay in between. The CDR3 runs 13 residues. The CDR3 loop is CASSPSNTGELFF. DNA for the CDR3: TGTGCCAGCAGCCCATCAAACACCGGGGAGCTGTTTTTT.